The rows below give T cell receptor beta chains drawn from one sample of a study of T cell changes during pregnancy in multiple sclerosis. Sequencing used immunoSEQ multiplex PCR; TCRdb keeps in-frame clones, though not all of them. The sample lists about 59,000 clones, around 94% occurring once. Here the sequenced sample was CD8+ T cells from peripheral blood mononuclear cells, taken after pregnancy. The receptors shown here come from a female donor with multiple sclerosis, enrolled in a pregnancy study. CDR3s include the opening cysteine and the closing phenylalanine or tryptophan. The order of the fields is V gene, D gene, J gene, CDR3 DNA, CDR3 protein. D genes are given only for firm matches.

V gene: TRBV30; D gene: NA; J gene: TRBJ2-7; CDR3 DNA: TGTGCCTGGGGGGCGTATTCCTACGAGCAGTACTTC; CDR3 protein: CAWGAYSYEQYF
V gene: TRBV6-1; D gene: TRBD2; J gene: TRBJ2-1; CDR3 DNA: TGTGCCAGCAGTGCTAGCGGGAGTGTGTTGTTCTACAATGAGCAGTTCTTC; CDR3 protein: CASSASGSVLFYNEQFF
V gene: TRBV27; D gene: NA; J gene: TRBJ1-5; CDR3 DNA: TGTGCCAGCAGTCCTACCGACAGCGTCTATAGCAATCAGCCCCAGCATTTT; CDR3 protein: CASSPTDSVYSNQPQHF
V gene: TRBV19; D gene: NA; J gene: TRBJ2-7; CDR3 DNA: TGTGCCAGTAGTATTTTAGTGGGCTCCGAGCAGTACTTC; CDR3 protein: CASSILVGSEQYF
V gene: TRBV25-1; D gene: NA; J gene: TRBJ1-2; CDR3 DNA: TGTGCCAGCAGTGATACCGCCAGCTATGGCTACACCTTC; CDR3 protein: CASSDTASYGYTF
V gene: TRBV19; D gene: TRBD1; J gene: TRBJ2-2; CDR3 DNA: TGTGCCAGTACTCAAGACAGGGGTGGAGATCCGTCCGGGGAGCTGTTTTTT; CDR3 protein: CASTQDRGGDPSGELFF
V gene: TRBV4-3; D gene: NA; J gene: TRBJ2-6; CDR3 DNA: TGCGCCAGCAGCCAAGATCCTGGAGGGGCTAGGAGTATCTCTGGGGCCAACGTCCTGACTTTC; CDR3 protein: CASSQDPGGARSISGANVLTF
V gene: TRBV6-4; D gene: TRBD2; J gene: TRBJ2-1; CDR3 DNA: TGTGCCAGCAGTGCCCTACTAGCGGATTACAATGAGCAGTTCTTC; CDR3 protein: CASSALLADYNEQFF
V gene: TRBV7-9; D gene: NA; J gene: TRBJ1-2; CDR3 DNA: TGTGCCAGCATGGGAGGGGCAAGGGGCTACACCTTC; CDR3 protein: CASMGGARGYTF
V gene: TRBV7-9; D gene: NA; J gene: TRBJ2-1; CDR3 DNA: TGTGCCAGCAGCTCCAGTCTACTAGTCCATGAGCAGTTCTTC; CDR3 protein: CASSSSLLVHEQFF
V gene: TRBV28; D gene: TRBD2; J gene: TRBJ2-1; CDR3 DNA: TGTGCCAGCAGTCGAGGGAGCCTAGCGGGAGAAGGGAATGAGCAGTTCTTC; CDR3 protein: CASSRGSLAGEGNEQFF
V gene: TRBV28; D gene: NA; J gene: TRBJ2-3; CDR3 DNA: TGTGCCAGCAGTTTAGCGGTCGAAGATACGCAGTATTTT; CDR3 protein: CASSLAVEDTQYF
V gene: TRBV25-1; D gene: TRBD2; J gene: TRBJ2-1; CDR3 DNA: TGTGCCTGCCACCCGGGGGGCTCCTACAATGAGCAGTTCTTC; CDR3 protein: CACHPGGSYNEQFF
V gene: TRBV2; D gene: NA; J gene: TRBJ1-2; CDR3 DNA: TGTGCCAGCAGTGAGCCAACCAGGGCGGACTATGGCTACACCTTC; CDR3 protein: CASSEPTRADYGYTF
V gene: TRBV27; D gene: TRBD1; J gene: TRBJ2-7; CDR3 DNA: TGTGCCAGCAGGCACCCGGGACAGGGCTACGAGCAGTACTTC; CDR3 protein: CASRHPGQGYEQYF